Listed below are T cell receptor beta chains from one sample, sequenced in a study of cytomegalovirus exposure and HLA in healthy donors. TCRdb's copy holds only in-frame clones and misses some; the assay was immunoSEQ multiplex PCR. The sample lists about 83,000 clones; roughly 76% were seen once. Sequenced input: PBMCs. The receptors here all came from a woman in her 30s in good health and CMV-seronegative. Each CDR3 is given with its conserved first and last residue. D genes are given only for firm matches.

v_call: TRBV6-5
d_call: NA
cdr3_aa: CASRREGSNQPQHF

v_call: TRBV5-1
d_call: NA
cdr3_aa: CASSLGGNTEAFF

v_call: TRBV6-5
d_call: TRBD1
cdr3_aa: CASSYWTGEDTQYF

v_call: TRBV29-1
d_call: NA
cdr3_aa: CSGQPDTMNTEAFF

v_call: TRBV29-1
d_call: TRBD2
cdr3_aa: CSVREDSYNEQFF

v_call: TRBV28
d_call: NA
cdr3_aa: CASSSPDRTYEQYF

v_call: TRBV7-6
d_call: TRBD1
cdr3_aa: CASSLDRGGNTIYF

v_call: TRBV6-5
d_call: TRBD2
cdr3_aa: CASRRGGEPYNEQFF

v_call: TRBV29-1
d_call: TRBD2
cdr3_aa: CLRKSAAWTSGRNTDTQYF

v_call: TRBV5-1
d_call: TRBD2
cdr3_aa: CASSLPLGSNYTGTSGSTEQFF

v_call: TRBV21-1
d_call: NA
cdr3_aa: CASSKGGRGTMDNEQFF

v_call: TRBV7-9
d_call: TRBD1
cdr3_aa: CASGWTGPRRYF

v_call: TRBV5-6
d_call: NA
cdr3_aa: CASSWANEQFF

v_call: TRBV15
d_call: NA
cdr3_aa: CATSRTRGGRADTQYF

v_call: TRBV7-9
d_call: TRBD2
cdr3_aa: CASRLTSGDTGELFF

v_call: TRBV4-3
d_call: TRBD2
cdr3_aa: CASSQTGLAGSGANVLTF

v_call: TRBV7-6
d_call: NA
cdr3_aa: CASSLELLSRETQYF

v_call: TRBV29-1
d_call: TRBD1
cdr3_aa: CSVADRGNEKLFF

v_call: TRBV29-1
d_call: NA
cdr3_aa: CSVVGGRAEKLFF

v_call: TRBV9
d_call: NA
cdr3_aa: CASSVRGDSPYEQYF

v_call: TRBV6-6
d_call: TRBD1
cdr3_aa: CASSPRTGQVQPQHF

v_call: TRBV15
d_call: NA
cdr3_aa: CATSRVRQLTNEKLFF

v_call: TRBV5-1
d_call: NA
cdr3_aa: CASSFSSEETQYF

v_call: TRBV7-3
d_call: TRBD2
cdr3_aa: CASTLFGGGLAGNEQFF

v_call: TRBV19
d_call: TRBD2
cdr3_aa: CASSISTGGQETQYF

v_call: TRBV5-4
d_call: NA
cdr3_aa: CASSLDRARKETQYF

v_call: TRBV11-2
d_call: TRBD1
cdr3_aa: CASSLGAHTGGNTEAFF

v_call: TRBV28
d_call: TRBD2
cdr3_aa: CASPKSRGREGYNEQFF

v_call: TRBV14
d_call: NA
cdr3_aa: CASTQGVARSYNEQFF

v_call: TRBV28
d_call: NA
cdr3_aa: CASRATATPNQPQHF

v_call: TRBV11-3
d_call: TRBD2
cdr3_aa: CASSLTSGSYNEQFF

v_call: TRBV4-1
d_call: NA
cdr3_aa: CASSLSQGPGEQYF

v_call: TRBV7-6
d_call: TRBD1
cdr3_aa: CASSFRGGQGRSYEQYF

v_call: TRBV5-1
d_call: NA
cdr3_aa: CASSLARGGLETQYF

v_call: TRBV6-5
d_call: TRBD1
cdr3_aa: CASRSADRASTEAFF

v_call: TRBV5-4
d_call: TRBD2
cdr3_aa: CASSYGSGPSYEQYF

v_call: TRBV6-6
d_call: TRBD2
cdr3_aa: CASKQAGTIYTQYF

v_call: TRBV13
d_call: NA
cdr3_aa: CASSFGTRYSYEQYF

v_call: TRBV14
d_call: TRBD1
cdr3_aa: CASSQIGDRVRETQYF

v_call: TRBV9
d_call: NA
cdr3_aa: CASSAGGAGNTIYF

v_call: TRBV27
d_call: TRBD2
cdr3_aa: CASSPGLAPRETQYF

v_call: TRBV4-2
d_call: TRBD2
cdr3_aa: CASSQDGRESDTQYF

v_call: TRBV29-1
d_call: TRBD2
cdr3_aa: CSPRLAGGTDTQYF